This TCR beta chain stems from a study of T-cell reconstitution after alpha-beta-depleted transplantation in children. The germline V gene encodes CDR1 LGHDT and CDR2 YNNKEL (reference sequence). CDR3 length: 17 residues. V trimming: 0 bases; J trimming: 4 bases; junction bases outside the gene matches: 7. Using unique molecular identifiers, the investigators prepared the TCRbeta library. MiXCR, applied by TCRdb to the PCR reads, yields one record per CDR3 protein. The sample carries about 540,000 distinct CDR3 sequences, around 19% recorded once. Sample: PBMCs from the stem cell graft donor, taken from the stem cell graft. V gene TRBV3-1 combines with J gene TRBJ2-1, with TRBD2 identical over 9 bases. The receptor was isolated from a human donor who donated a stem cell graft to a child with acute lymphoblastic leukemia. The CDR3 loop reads CASSQDRWLAGYNEQFF. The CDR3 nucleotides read TGTGCCAGCAGCCAAGATAGGTGGCTAGCGGGATACAATGAGCAGTTCTTC.